Below are 5 T cell receptor beta chains sequenced from a single sample in a study of shared clonotypes between healthy human individuals. Naive CD8 cells comprised CD45RO-negative, CCR7-positively selected cells, excluding terminally differentiated effector memory CD45RA+ cells. This table comes from immunoSEQ multiplex PCR, and its TCRdb copy is limited to in-frame clones, with some not included. Among about 2 million clones listed, around 96% were seen once. Sequenced: naive CD8+ T cells sorted from blood. These receptors all stem from a man between 18 and 35 years old in good health.

On this clone itself: This sample also contains other DNA sequences that code for the same CDR3. This rearrangement joins TRBV29-1 to TRBJ2-7; 8 bases are a match to TRBD1. J lost 2 bases, V lost 7 bases, and 7 bases had no gene match. This CDR3 spans 13 amino acids. Germline V CDR1 and CDR2: SQVTM, ANQGSEA. CDR3 in amino acids: CSAGQGATYEQYF. CDR3 DNA sequence: TGCAGCGCTGGACAGGGCGCCACCTACGAGCAGTACTTC.

CDR3 sequence (DNA): TGCAGCGTTGCCCGGGACTTTCCCTACGAGCAGTACTTC. Translating it yields CSVARDFPYEQYF. The chain is built from TRBV29-1 and TRBJ2-7; perhaps TRBD2 as D (6 bases). Germline CDR1 SQVTM, CDR2 ANQGSEA. V gave up 4 bases and J gave up 2 bases, with 12 bases separating them. This CDR3 comprises 13 residues.

The V gene is TRBV10-1, the J gene TRBJ2-2; 8 bases line up with TRBD2. V was pared by 3 bases and J by 4 bases, with 4 bases of the junction left unmatched. Germline V CDR1 and CDR2: WNHNN, SYGVQD (reference sequence). The CDR3 length is 15 residues. In DNA form, the CDR3 reads TGCGCCAGCAGTGACTCGGCGGGAGGCACCGGGGAGCTGTTTTTT. Its protein product is CASSDSAGGTGELFF.

This sequence joins TRBV6-5 and TRBJ2-3; 8 bases are shared with TRBD1. CDR1 MNHEY and CDR2 SVGAGI come from the germline V gene. The CDR3 extends over 14 amino acids. Losses at the gene ends were 5 bases for V and 4 bases for J; bases not matched to a gene: 5. CDR3 protein: CASSKQGDADTQYF. The CDR3, as DNA: TGTGCCAGCAGTAAACAGGGGGACGCAGATACGCAGTATTTT.

The chain couples TRBV5-6 to TRBJ1-1; no clear D. The CDR3 has 13 residues. The V gene lost 2 bases and the J gene lost 6 bases, with 11 bases spanning the gap. CDR1 is SGHDT and CDR2 is YYEEEE in the germline V gene. CDR3 in amino acids: CASSLLGSPEAFF. The CDR3 DNA sequence: TGTGCCAGCAGCTTACTGGGTAGTCCTGAAGCTTTCTTT.